One and the same sample provided the 24 T cell receptor beta chains below, sequenced in a study of response to subunit inactivated influenza vaccine. MiXCR, run by TCRdb on the RT-PCR reads, gives a single entry per CDR3 protein. The sample includes 430,000 or so distinct CDR3 sequences, around 9.9% of them seen just once. Source: PBMCs from blood, taken 40 to 50 days after vaccination. These receptors were obtained from a man aged 45-65 years who received an inactivated influenza vaccine.

Many counts were recorded for this clonotype. The rearrangement joins TRBV12-3 or TRBV12-4 to TRBJ2-3; D might be TRBD1 (6 bases). V was clipped by 6 bases and J by 6 bases, with 13 bases between them. This CDR3 has 13 amino acids. CDR3 amino acids: CASRPTGWDTQYF. The DNA of the CDR3 is TGTGCCAGCAGACCAACAGGGTGGGATACGCAGTATTTT.

The chain carries TRBV27 and TRBJ2-1; 8 bases fit TRBD2. Germline trimming cut 3 bases from V and 9 bases from J; bases unmatched to any gene: 16. The CDR3 contains 17 residues. Germline assignment: CDR1 MNHEY and CDR2 SMNVEV (reference sequence). CDR3 amino acids: CASSFGLKRAGGGEQFF. CDR3 DNA: TGTGCCAGCAGTTTCGGACTAAAAAGGGCGGGAGGCGGTGAGCAGTTCTTC.

The chain carries TRBV5-1 and TRBJ2-3; 8 nucleotides align to TRBD2. The CDR3 is 16 amino acids. Per the germline V gene, CDR1 is SGHRS and CDR2 is YFSETQ. The trim removed 0 bases at V and 1 base at J, leaving 4 bases unmatched. CDR3: CASSLDTSGRTDTQYF. The CDR3 DNA follows: TGCGCCAGCAGCTTGGATACTAGCGGCCGCACAGATACGCAGTATTTT.

At least ten counts were recorded for this clonotype. CDR3 protein: CASSLLADLHEQYF. CDR3 nucleotides: TGTGCCAGCAGTTTATTAGCTGATTTGCACGAGCAGTACTTC. This chain joins TRBV12-3 or TRBV12-4 and TRBJ2-7, with unresolved D. CDR3 length: 14 amino acids. Trimming removed 2 bases from V and 5 bases from J, with 13 bases in between.

J is TRBJ2-3 and V is TRBV12-3 or TRBV12-4; 11 bases agree with TRBD2. V shed 5 bases and J 1 base; nucleotides not matched to a gene: 5. The CDR3 extends over 16 amino acids. The CDR3 bases are TGTGCCAGCAGTCCCTGGGGACTAGCGGGCACAGATACGCAGTATTTT. Protein: CASSPWGLAGTDTQYF.

This clonotype was counted between two and nine times. The CDR3 spells CASSASGQGGQPQHF. The CDR3 DNA reads TGCGCCAGCAGCGCATCCGGACAGGGGGGTCAGCCCCAGCATTTT. The J gene is TRBJ1-5, the V gene TRBV5-1; 10 bases align to TRBD1. V lost 4 bases and J lost 6; bases outside the gene matches: 7. The CDR3 length is 15 residues. Looked up from germline, CDR1 is SGHRS and CDR2 is YFSETQ.

This clonotype appeared many times. V and J are TRBV29-1 and TRBJ2-3, with 9 nucleotides matching TRBD2. The germline V gene has CDR1 SQVTM and CDR2 ANQGSEA. The CDR3 extends over 14 amino acids. V lost 5 bases to trimming and J lost 2 bases; unmatched junction nucleotides: 5. As DNA, the CDR3 is TGCAGCGTTCGCGGGAGGGGGAACACAGATACGCAGTATTTT. Translating it yields CSVRGRGNTDTQYF.

The table lists this clonotype with many counts. The chain uses TRBV20-1 and TRBJ2-3, with 13 positions matching TRBD2. V lost 4 bases and J lost 4; bases outside the gene matches: 5. This CDR3 is 15 amino acids long. Germline assignment: CDR1 DFQATT and CDR2 SNEGSKA (reference sequence). The CDR3 here is CSAILAGGPADTQYF. The CDR3 coding sequence is TGCAGTGCTATACTAGCGGGAGGGCCGGCAGATACGCAGTATTTT.

This sequence joins TRBV7-2 and TRBJ2-7; 7 positions match TRBD2. The V segment lost 1 base and the J segment 6 bases; nucleotides outside the gene matches: 9. Germline CDR1 and CDR2: SGHTA and FQGNSA. The CDR3 consists of 15 residues. The CDR3 spells CASSLDLAGVGEQYF. DNA of the CDR3: TGTGCCAGCAGCTTAGATCTGGCGGGAGTGGGCGAGCAGTACTTC. Combining the CDR3 with reference TRBV7-2 and TRBJ2-7 gives the whole variable domain GAGVSQSPSNKVTEKGKDVELRCDPISGHTALYWYRQSLGQGLEFLIYFQGNSAPDKSGLPSDRFSAERTGGSVSTLTIQRTQQEDSAVYLCASSLDLAGVGEQYFGPGTRLTVT.

This chain connects TRBV2 to TRBJ2-5; D gene ambiguous. The ends were cut back, 6 bases at V and 7 bases at J, with 15 bases in the middle. The CDR3 length is 13 residues. Per germline, CDR1 SNHLY and CDR2 FYNNEI. CDR3 residues: CASSPNREGTQYF. DNA of the CDR3: TGTGCCAGCAGCCCAAATAGGGAAGGGACCCAGTACTTC. Full variable domain (remainder filled in from reference TRBV2 and TRBJ2-5): EPEVTQTPSHQVTQMGQEVILRCVPISNHLYFYWYRQILGQKVEFLVSFYNNEISEKSEIFDDQFSVERPDGSNFTLKIRSTKLEDSAMYFCASSPNREGTQYFGPGTRLLVL.

The genes are TRBV5-4 and TRBJ2-5; TRBD1 agrees at 9 bases. The germline CDR1 and CDR2 sequences are SGHNT and YYREEE (reference sequence). Germline trimming cut 3 bases from V and 4 bases from J; bases unmatched to any gene: 7. The CDR3 consists of 15 residues. The CDR3 region has the DNA TGTGCCAGCAGCTCAAAACAGGGGGCGGGAGAGACCCAGTACTTC. Its protein product is CASSSKQGAGETQYF.

This clonotype was picked up a small number of times. The chain joins TRBV9 to TRBJ2-1, with 7 bases fitting TRBD1. Germline V lookup: CDR1 SGDLS, CDR2 YYNGEE. J lost 1 base, V lost 3 bases, and 1 base had no gene match. CDR3 size: 14 residues. The CDR3 loop reads CASSETGSYNEQFF. CDR3 nucleotide sequence: TGTGCCAGCAGCGAGACAGGGTCCTACAATGAGCAGTTCTTC.

Ten or more counts support this clonotype. CDR3 sequence (DNA): TGTGCCAGCAGTACCCAGGGATCCACGGCCGAGCAGTACTTC. Translating it yields CASSTQGSTAEQYF. The chain is built from TRBV6-2 or TRBV6-3 and TRBJ2-7, with D maybe TRBD1 (5 bases). The V gene's germline CDR1 is MNHEY and CDR2 SVGEGT. Trimming removed 5 bases from V and 6 bases from J, with 17 bases in between. The CDR3 is 14 residues long.

V gene TRBV20-1 combines with J gene TRBJ2-5; D remains unclear. CDR1 is DFQATT, CDR2 SNEGSKA, per germline (reference sequence). There are 12 residues in the CDR3. The CDR3, as DNA: TGCAGCGGCGGAGCCCCCCAAGAGACCCAGTACTTC. It specifies CSGGAPQETQYF.

This clonotype was picked up a small number of times. The V gene is TRBV9, the J gene TRBJ2-7; 7 nucleotides align to TRBD2. V was pared by 0 bases and J by 4 bases, with 7 bases of the junction left unmatched. Germline V gene lookup returns CDR1 SGDLS and CDR2 YYNGEE. There are 15 residues in the CDR3. The DNA of the CDR3 is TGTGCCAGCAGCGTAGCGGCGGGAGAGACTTACGAGCAGTACTTC. Amino acid sequence: CASSVAAGETYEQYF.

This clonotype was found many times. The chain couples TRBV5-1 to TRBJ2-2; D could derive from TRBD1 or TRBD2 (5 bases each). With 4 bases removed from V and 3 bases from J, the gap between germline ends came to 16 bases. This CDR3 is 16 amino acids long. CDR1 and CDR2 from the germline V gene are SGHRS and YFSETQ. The CDR3 DNA sequence: TGCGCCAGCAGCCTACTAGGACACCTGCACACCGGGGAGCTGTTTTTT. This gives the protein CASSLLGHLHTGELFF. The variable domain in full, with the rest retrieved from reference TRBV5-1 and TRBJ2-2, is KAGVTQTPRYLIKTRGQQVTLSCSPISGHRSVSWYQQTPGQGLQFLFEYFSETQRNKGNFPGRFSGRQFSNSRSEMNVSTLELGDSALYLCASSLLGHLHTGELFFGEGSRLTVL.

This clonotype was observed a few times. The V and J genes are TRBV20-1 and TRBJ1-5; D unclear. Per the germline V gene, CDR1 is DFQATT and CDR2 is SNEGSKA (reference sequence). The CDR3 loop spans 12 amino acids. V was pared by 5 bases and J by 0 bases, with 5 bases between. The CDR3 protein is CSAYSSNQPQHF. The CDR3 nucleotides are TGCAGTGCTTACAGTAGCAATCAGCCCCAGCATTTT.

The V and J genes are TRBV7-3 and TRBJ2-3; a possible D gene is TRBD2 (6 bases). V lost 1 base and J 6 bases, leaving 17 bases between the germline ends. The CDR3 has 16 residues. Germline loops: CDR1 SGHTA, CDR2 FQGTGA. The CDR3 DNA follows: TGTGCCAGCAGCTTAATCCGGCGGGGTCTTAGCGATACGCAGTATTTT. Amino acids: CASSLIRRGLSDTQYF.

Details on this clonotype: A junction boundary mismatches the germline segment, possibly from a read error. The rearrangement uses TRBV5-1 and TRBJ2-5; 9 bases are a match to TRBD2. This CDR3 is built from 16 residues. Germline V lookup: CDR1 SGHRS, CDR2 YFSETQ. The CDR3 is CASSPGRGGQQDTQYF. For the CDR3, the DNA is TGCGCCAGCAGCCCCGGGCGGGGGGGGCAACAAGACACCCAGTACTTC.

This chain connects TRBV6-1 to TRBJ1-1; the D is unclear. The V end lost 8 bases, the J end lost 0 bases, and 13 bases lay between the germline ends. The CDR3 totals 14 residues. The germline gives CDR1 MNHNS, CDR2 SASEGT. The CDR3 DNA sequence: TGTGCCAGCGGTCCTCTCCCACTGAACACTGAAGCTTTCTTT. Amino acids: CASGPLPLNTEAFF.

The chain couples TRBV20-1 to TRBJ2-1, with TRBD2 matching 8 bases. With V trimmed by 4 bases and J by 3 bases, 14 bases remained unmatched. The CDR3 covers 17 residues. The V gene's germline CDR1 is DFQATT and CDR2 SNEGSKA (reference sequence). The chain's CDR3 is CSATLPVGAGVYNEQFF. CDR3 DNA sequence: TGCAGTGCTACACTCCCGGTGGGAGCGGGAGTCTACAATGAGCAGTTCTTC.

This clonotype has only a few counts. J is TRBJ1-4 and V is TRBV7-9; TRBD1 is a possible D gene (5 bases). Germline V CDR1 and CDR2: SEHNR, FQNEAQ (reference sequence). V was shortened by 4 bases and J by 7 bases, with 13 bases between the two germline ends. This CDR3 contains 14 residues. The CDR3 DNA follows: TGTGCCAGCAGCTCCGGGACGGCTGGTGAAAAACTGTTTTTT. Translating gives CASSSGTAGEKLFF.

This clonotype has ten or more counts. V gene TRBV10-3 combines with J gene TRBJ2-6; D not certain. The V gene's germline CDR1 is ENHRY and CDR2 SYGVKD. Trimming pared 11 bases from V and 0 bases from J, leaving 11 bases between. The length of the CDR3 is 14 residues. As DNA, the CDR3 is TGTGCCGCCCAAGGAGTCTCTGGGGCCAACGTCCTGACTTTC. It codes for CAAQGVSGANVLTF.

The V gene is TRBV20-1, the J gene TRBJ2-2, with D possibly being TRBD1 (5 bases). There are 14 residues in the CDR3. Trimming took off 4 bases at V and 5 bases at J, with 14 bases between the two ends. Germline V gene data show CDR1 as DFQATT and CDR2 as SNEGSKA (reference sequence). The CDR3 reads CSAISGIGTGELFF. CDR3 in DNA: TGCAGTGCTATTTCAGGGATAGGAACCGGGGAGCTGTTTTTT.